These 21 T cell receptor beta chains were all obtained from the same sample, sequenced in a study of Ad26.COV2.S vaccination and SARS-CoV-2 variants. The sample's treatment: some 20 received Ad26.COV2.S at low or high dose, single or two shots; 5 received placebo; per-sample allocation not given. It was on day 63 after the first vaccine or placebo injection that samples were taken. Sequencing was performed with immunoSEQ multiplex PCR; in TCRdb, only in-frame clones are kept and a portion is missing. The sample contains 350,000 to 400,000 clones, around 89% of which appear only once. Sample: peripheral blood, taken in a trial of Ad26.COV2.S vaccine versus placebo. The origin of the receptors is a person between 18 and 59 years old who received the Ad26.COV2.S COVID-19 vaccine or a placebo.

In this sample, this clone turned up once. The CDR3 nucleotides are TGTGCCAGCTCACCCGGGCTAAGAGCTCCGAACACCGGGGAGCTGTTTTTT. Translated: CASSPGLRAPNTGELFF. The rearrangement joins TRBV18 to TRBJ2-2, with D uncertain. V was pared by 3 bases and J by 0 bases, with 14 bases between. The CDR3 spans 17 residues. Germline CDR1 reads KGHSH; CDR2 reads LQKENI.

This clone has a single count. The chain carries TRBV9 and TRBJ1-1, with no clear D. CDR1 is SGDLS, CDR2 YYNGEE, per germline. The V gene lost 0 bases and the J gene lost 6 bases, with 9 bases spanning the gap. The CDR3 loop spans 13 amino acids. The CDR3 region has the DNA TGTGCCAGCAGCGTAGTAGGAGGGCCTGAAGCTTTCTTT. It translates to CASSVVGGPEAFF.

This chain uses TRBV13 with TRBJ2-1; no firm D call. Germline values: CDR1 PRHDT, CDR2 FYEKMQ (reference sequence). The CDR3 is 14 amino acids. Trimming removed 3 bases from V and 6 bases from J, with 12 bases in between. This chain's CDR3 is CASSFPSVGNEQFF. The CDR3, as DNA: TGTGCCAGCAGCTTCCCCTCGGTTGGCAATGAGCAGTTCTTC.

The gene calls are TRBV15 and TRBJ2-7, with 9 bases identical to TRBD1. Germline V CDR1 and CDR2: LNHNV, YYDKDF (reference sequence). This CDR3 contains 21 residues. Trimming took 2 bases from V and 3 from J; bases not matched to a gene: 23. CDR3 protein: CATSRPHPGPGTGKVYYEQYF. In DNA, the CDR3 is TGTGCCACCAGCAGACCGCACCCAGGTCCCGGGACAGGGAAAGTTTACTACGAGCAGTACTTC.

V is TRBV11-3 and J is TRBJ2-1; 7 nucleotides line up with TRBD2. The CDR3 totals 15 residues. Per germline, CDR1 SGHNT and CDR2 YENEEA. Trimming at V came to 3 bases and at J to 7 bases, leaving 9 bases not matched to a gene. CDR3 region: CASSFGAGAGNEQFF. The CDR3 DNA follows: TGTGCCAGCAGCTTTGGGGCGGGAGCCGGGAATGAGCAGTTCTTC.

The rearrangement links TRBV28 to TRBJ2-7; 10 nucleotides agree with TRBD2. Trimming took 4 bases from V and 4 from J; bases not matched to a gene: 10. Germline assignment: CDR1 MDHEN and CDR2 SYDVKM. The CDR3 is made up of 16 amino acids. The CDR3 DNA reads as TGTGCCAGCAGTTCTCCTAGCGGGAGTTCCCCTTACGAGCAGTACTTC. Protein product: CASSSPSGSSPYEQYF.

V usage is TRBV6-5 and J usage is TRBJ2-7; unclear D gene. Germline V gene sequence: CDR1 MNHEY, CDR2 SVGAGI. Deletions cut 6 bases from V and 5 bases from J, with 14 bases between. The CDR3 has 13 residues. In nucleotides, the CDR3 is TGTGCCAGCAGCCGGGTTAGGTGGGACGAGCAGTACTTC. Translation gives CASSRVRWDEQYF.

Comments on this clone: Other DNA sequences within the sample encode an identical CDR3. This chain uses TRBV4-2 with TRBJ2-1; 11 nucleotides match TRBD2. Unmatched junction bases numbered 2, after V lost 0 bases and J lost 4 bases. The germline CDR1 and CDR2 sequences are LGHNA and YNFKEQ. This CDR3 has 16 amino acids. CDR3 DNA sequence: TGTGCCAGCAGCCAAGACGGGACTAGCGGATACAATGAGCAGTTCTTC. This encodes CASSQDGTSGYNEQFF.

The chain is built from TRBV29-1 and TRBJ2-2; possibly TRBD1 or TRBD2 for D (6 bases each). CDR3 size: 16 residues. Per the germline V gene, CDR1 is SQVTM and CDR2 is ANQGSEA. V shed 6 bases and J shed 4 bases, with 21 bases lying between them. CDR3 in DNA: TGCAGCGTAACAACCCTTGCGGGACACCTCACCGGGGAGCTGTTTTTT. As protein: CSVTTLAGHLTGELFF.

About this clone: The same CDR3 is also encoded by other DNA sequences in this sample. The V call is TRBV27, the J call TRBJ2-3; the match to TRBD1 covers 9 bases. This CDR3 has 14 amino acids. V shed 6 bases, J shed 1 base, and the junction held 2 bases outside the gene matches. Germline-derived CDR1 and CDR2 are MNHEY and SMNVEV (reference sequence). This CDR3 is CASRRTGGTDTQYF. CDR3 coding DNA: TGTGCCAGCAGACGGACAGGGGGCACAGATACGCAGTATTTT.

This sequence joins TRBV11-3 and TRBJ2-1; the D call may be TRBD1 or TRBD2 (5 bases each). Germline assignment: CDR1 SGHNT and CDR2 YENEEA. This CDR3 region has 17 residues. With 1 base removed from V and 3 bases from J, the gap between germline ends came to 16 bases. This CDR3 reads CASSLGGPTRLYNEQFF. Written as DNA, the CDR3 is TGTGCCAGCAGCTTAGGGGGACCGACAAGACTCTACAATGAGCAGTTCTTC.

This clone was seen more than once but under ten times. The chain recombines TRBV4-1 with TRBJ2-7; perhaps TRBD2 as D (7 bases). In germline, CDR1 is MGHRA, CDR2 YSYEKL. This CDR3 is built from 18 residues. V lost 1 base and J 0 bases, leaving 19 bases between the germline ends. CDR3 region: CASSQGQAGTTSSYEQYF. The CDR3 coding sequence is TGCGCCAGCAGCCAAGGACAGGCCGGGACTACCAGCTCCTACGAGCAGTACTTC.

This chain links TRBV6-2 or TRBV6-3 with TRBJ1-5; 9 bases fit TRBD1. The CDR3 extends over 20 amino acids. V was clipped by 4 bases and J by 2 bases; unmatched bases: 18. Looked up from germline, CDR1 is MNHEY and CDR2 is SVGEGT. CDR3 DNA sequence: TGTGCCAGCAGTTTATCTCCGGGACAGGGACTTCGGAGCGGCAATCAGCCCCAGCATTTT. It codes for CASSLSPGQGLRSGNQPQHF.

J is TRBJ1-6 and V is TRBV2; no clear D. Germline V gene sequence: CDR1 SNHLY, CDR2 FYNNEI. The CDR3 is 18 residues long. Trimming removed 6 bases at V and 1 base at J, with 19 bases between. The CDR3 region is CASRTPGGSSSYNSPLHF. CDR3 DNA: TGTGCCAGCAGGACTCCAGGTGGCAGTAGTTCCTATAATTCACCCCTCCACTTT.

This chain connects TRBV11-2 to TRBJ2-1; TRBD2 agrees at 9 bases. CDR1 and CDR2 from the germline V gene are SGHAT and FQNNGV. J was trimmed by 0 bases and V by 1 base; bases with no gene match: 1. CDR3 length: 16 amino acids. This CDR3 is CASSLAAGGSYNEQFF. The DNA for the CDR3 is TGTGCCAGCAGCTTAGCAGCGGGAGGCTCCTACAATGAGCAGTTCTTC. Based on the CDR3 plus reference TRBV11-2 and TRBJ2-1, the full variable domain is EAGVAQSPRYKIIEKRQSVAFWCNPISGHATLYWYQQILGQGPKLLIQFQNNGVVDDSQLPKDRFSAERLKGVDSTLKIQPAKLEDSAVYLCASSLAAGGSYNEQFFGPGTRLTVL.

This chain uses TRBV29-1 with TRBJ2-1; weak D call: TRBD2 (6 bases). CDR3 length: 17 residues. Between the trimmed V and J ends, which lost 0 bases and 5 bases, there was a span of 20 bases. Germline V gene lookup returns CDR1 SQVTM and CDR2 ANQGSEA. The CDR3 coding sequence is TGCAGCGTTGAAGATTTTGGAGGGTCCGGATGGAACAATGAGCAGTTCTTC. The encoded protein is CSVEDFGGSGWNNEQFF.

The rearrangement joins TRBV4-2 to TRBJ1-2, with a possible D match to TRBD1 (5 bases). The V end was cut by 4 bases, the J end by 4 bases, with 22 bases between. The CDR3 spans 17 residues. Germline loops: CDR1 LGHNA, CDR2 YNFKEQ. The CDR3: CASSPRDLIPGPYGYTF. In nucleotides, the CDR3 is TGTGCCAGCAGCCCCCGGGACCTCATTCCGGGGCCCTATGGCTACACCTTC.

V is TRBV28 and J is TRBJ1-6; no definite D call. The CDR3 is 13 residues long. V was pared by 8 bases and J by 0 bases, with 5 bases between. Germline CDR1 and CDR2: MDHEN and SYDVKM. CDR3 sequence reads: CASCSSYNSPLHF. The CDR3 nucleotides are TGTGCCAGCTGTAGCTCCTATAATTCACCCCTCCACTTT.

This chain connects TRBV7-9 to TRBJ1-2; perhaps TRBD1 as D (6 bases). Trimming left V 5 bases short and J 7 bases short, with 23 bases between. Per germline, CDR1 SEHNR and CDR2 FQNEAQ (reference sequence). The CDR3 contains 16 residues. The CDR3 DNA follows: TGTGCCAGCAGCCGCTCCGGGGACACCTCCCGGAGTGGCTACACCTTC. It encodes CASSRSGDTSRSGYTF. The variable domain in full, with the rest retrieved from reference TRBV7-9 and TRBJ1-2, is DTGVSQNPRHKITKRGQNVTFRCDPISEHNRLYWYRQTLGQGPEFLTYFQNEAQLEKSRLLSDRFSAERPKGSFSTLEIQRTEQGDSAMYLCASSRSGDTSRSGYTFGSGTRLTVV.

The gene calls are TRBV5-5 and TRBJ1-1; D not certain. V was shortened by 0 bases and J by 2 bases, with 11 bases between the two germline ends. CDR1 and CDR2 from the germline V gene are SGHKS and YYEKEE (reference sequence). The CDR3 has 15 residues. This CDR3 reads CASSLVQKVNTEAFF. The CDR3 DNA reads as TGTGCCAGCAGCTTGGTCCAGAAGGTTAACACTGAAGCTTTCTTT.

This chain connects TRBV5-1 to TRBJ1-2; D gene ambiguous. The CDR3 length is 12 residues. CDR1 is SGHRS and CDR2 is YFSETQ in the germline V gene. Trimming removed 1 base from V and 9 bases from J, with 10 bases in between. CDR3 loop: CASSLTSGRYTF. In DNA, the CDR3 is TGCGCCAGCAGCTTGACGTCAGGACGCTACACCTTC.